This T cell receptor (beta chain) was observed in a study of T cell clonality in common variable immunodeficiency. Trimming shortened V by 5 bases and J by 1 base, and 8 bases separated the two germline ends. Germline CDR1 reads SGHTA; CDR2 reads FQGNSA. There are 13 residues in the CDR3. Study results and limitations: Reportedly, TCR beta sequences from common variable immunodeficiency showed fewer deletions and N-nucleotide insertions.

Sequencing input was equivalent genomic DNA from CVID and controls. Assay: immunoSEQ multiplex PCR; the TCRdb copy retains only in-frame clones and omits some. The data show roughly 14,000 clones, none appearing only once, with 7% to 9.5% held by the ten largest. This clone appeared a few times. Its antigen is currently unknown. The CDR3 end is not reached by the read, which stops 3 residues before it; the germline J gene fills it in. Of CVID subjects, some 15 were female and over 25 male, mean age approximately 41. The sequence came from a human donor with common variable immunodeficiency. The chain is built from TRBV7-2 and TRBJ2-5; D is unresolved. Material: peripheral blood mononuclear cells. The CDR3 loop is CASSPRPQETQYF. The part of the CDR3 DNA that was read is TGTGCCAGCAGCCCCAGGCCCCAAGAGACC.